This T cell receptor beta chain comes out of a study of blood T cells in healthy people across ages. Study-wide context: The capture of about one barcoded beta molecule per two T cells was achieved by template switching.

A J-beta primer mix and a sample-barcoded 5' primer were used in a second PCR of about 6 to 12 cycles. Researchers report that a template-switch adaptor with 12 random nucleotides tagged each cDNA molecule. MiXCR, applied by TCRdb to the 5' RACE reads, yields one record per CDR3 protein. The table shows approximately 770,000 distinct CDR3 sequences, with over 45% occurring only once. CDR1 is MNHNY and CDR2 is SVGAGI in the germline V gene (reference sequence). V gave up 2 bases and J gave up 8 bases, with 9 bases separating them. The CDR3 length is 13 residues. The study drew donors from healthy Caucasian individuals in Russia aged roughly 6 to 90. Study conclusions and caveats: The percentage of naive T cells correlated strongly with TCR beta diversity.

For this clonotype: The target antigen is unknown.

This sequence joins TRBV6-6 and TRBJ1-4, with D unclear. The source of this sequence is a man under 40 in good health. Sequenced material: blood. CDR3 sequence reads: CASSYGLTEKLFF. Here the CDR3 DNA reads TGTGCCAGCAGTTACGGGCTGACCGAAAAACTGTTTTTT.